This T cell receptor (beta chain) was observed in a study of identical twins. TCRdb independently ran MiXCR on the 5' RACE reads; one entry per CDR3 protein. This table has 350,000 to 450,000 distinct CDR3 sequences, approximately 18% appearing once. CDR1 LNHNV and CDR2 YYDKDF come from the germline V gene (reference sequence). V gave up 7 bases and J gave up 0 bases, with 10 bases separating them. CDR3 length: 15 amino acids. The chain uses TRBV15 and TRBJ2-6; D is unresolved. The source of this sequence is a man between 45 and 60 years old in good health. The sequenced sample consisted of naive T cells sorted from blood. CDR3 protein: CATTPGNSGANVLTF. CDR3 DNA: TGTGCCACCACCCCTGGGAACTCTGGGGCCAACGTCCTGACTTTC.